The rows below give T cell receptor beta chains drawn from one sample of a study of patients and donors after allogeneic stem cell transplantation. TCRdb called the RT-PCR reads again in MiXCR, with one record for every CDR3 protein. The sample contains under 95,000 distinct CDR3 sequences, approximately 5.2% of which appear only once. Sequenced sample: blood, either unsorted or a sorted T cell fraction (not recorded which). These receptors were obtained from a human donor who was either an allogeneic HSCT recipient or a stem cell or donor lymphocyte infusion donor (not recorded which). It is not recorded whose cells these are; they may come from a transplant donor. Each CDR3 is given with its conserved first and last residue. D genes are given only for firm matches. Size values are once, few and many counts, or a class for expanded clones, and some rows have none.

J gene: TRBJ2-7
clone size: few
V gene: TRBV7-2
D gene: .
CDR3 DNA: TGTGCCAGCAGCCTTAGTTCGGAATACGAGCAGTACTTC
CDR3 protein: CASSLSSEYEQYF

J gene: TRBJ1-2
clone size: .
V gene: TRBV20-1
D gene: TRBD1
CDR3 DNA: TGCAGTGCCGGACCCAGGGGGAACTATGGCTACACCTTC
CDR3 protein: CSAGPRGNYGYTF

J gene: TRBJ1-5
clone size: many
V gene: TRBV6-1
D gene: TRBD1
CDR3 DNA: TGTGCCAGCGGGTCAGGGGGAAAAGGCAATCAGCCCCAGCATTTT
CDR3 protein: CASGSGGKGNQPQHF

J gene: TRBJ2-7
clone size: few
V gene: TRBV6-5
D gene: .
CDR3 DNA: TGTGCCAGCAGTTACGGTGGCAGCGGATCCTACGAGCAGTACTTC
CDR3 protein: CASSYGGSGSYEQYF

J gene: TRBJ2-2
clone size: many
V gene: TRBV12-3/TRBV12-4
D gene: .
CDR3 DNA: TGTGCCAGCAGTCGCCGGGGGTTAGGTAGTAACGGGGAGCTGTTTTTT
CDR3 protein: CASSRRGLGSNGELFF

J gene: TRBJ1-1
clone size: few
V gene: TRBV6-1
D gene: TRBD1
CDR3 DNA: TGTGCCAGCAGCCCCGGGACAGGGAGAGGGAACACTGAAGCTTTCTTT
CDR3 protein: CASSPGTGRGNTEAFF

J gene: TRBJ2-1
clone size: many
V gene: TRBV9
D gene: TRBD2
CDR3 DNA: TGTGCCAGCAGCGCCGTCTCTAGCGGGATTTACCCTAGCTCCTACAATGAGCAGTTCTTC
CDR3 protein: CASSAVSSGIYPSSYNEQFF

J gene: TRBJ1-2
clone size: .
V gene: TRBV6-1
D gene: .
CDR3 DNA: TGTGCCAGCAGTGAGACACCTAACTATGGCTACACCTTC
CDR3 protein: CASSETPNYGYTF

J gene: TRBJ2-5
clone size: .
V gene: TRBV7-9
D gene: .
CDR3 DNA: TGTGCCTCCCGGGGTGCGGTTTTAGAGACCCAGTACTTC
CDR3 protein: CASRGAVLETQYF

J gene: TRBJ2-2
clone size: many
V gene: TRBV25-1
D gene: TRBD2
CDR3 DNA: TGTGCCAGCAGTGAATACCTAGCGGGCCAGGGGTCCGGGGAGCTGTTTTTT
CDR3 protein: CASSEYLAGQGSGELFF

J gene: TRBJ1-2
clone size: many
V gene: TRBV15
D gene: .
CDR3 DNA: TGTGCCACCAGCAGAGATAACATAGGCAGGGGAGACACCTTC
CDR3 protein: CATSRDNIGRGDTF

J gene: TRBJ1-2
clone size: few
V gene: TRBV19
D gene: .
CDR3 DNA: TGTGCCACCCGCCGGGACGGAAACTATGGCTACACCTTC
CDR3 protein: CATRRDGNYGYTF

J gene: TRBJ2-3
clone size: many
V gene: TRBV24-1
D gene: .
CDR3 DNA: TGTGCCACCCCCTCCACACAGGGAAGGGAACTCAGCACAGATACGCAGTATTTT
CDR3 protein: CATPSTQGRELSTDTQYF

J gene: TRBJ2-5
clone size: many
V gene: TRBV20-1
D gene: TRBD2
CDR3 DNA: TGCAGTGCTCACGGACTAGCTGAGACCCAGTACTTC
CDR3 protein: CSAHGLAETQYF